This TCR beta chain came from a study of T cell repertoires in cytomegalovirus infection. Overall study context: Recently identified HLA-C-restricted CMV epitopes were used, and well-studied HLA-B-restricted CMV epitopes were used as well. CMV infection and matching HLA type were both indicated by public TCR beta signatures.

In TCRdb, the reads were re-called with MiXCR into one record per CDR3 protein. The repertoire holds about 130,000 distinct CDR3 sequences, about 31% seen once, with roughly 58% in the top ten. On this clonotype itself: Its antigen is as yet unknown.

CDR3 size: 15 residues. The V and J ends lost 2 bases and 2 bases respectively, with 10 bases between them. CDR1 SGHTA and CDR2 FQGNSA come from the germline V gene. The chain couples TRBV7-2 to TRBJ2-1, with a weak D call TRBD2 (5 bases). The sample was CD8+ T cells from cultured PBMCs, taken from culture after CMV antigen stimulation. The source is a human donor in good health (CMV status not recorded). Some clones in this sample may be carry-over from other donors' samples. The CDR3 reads CASSLRSAAYNEQFF. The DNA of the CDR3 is TGTGCCAGCAGCTTACGGTCAGCGGCCTACAATGAGCAGTTCTTC.